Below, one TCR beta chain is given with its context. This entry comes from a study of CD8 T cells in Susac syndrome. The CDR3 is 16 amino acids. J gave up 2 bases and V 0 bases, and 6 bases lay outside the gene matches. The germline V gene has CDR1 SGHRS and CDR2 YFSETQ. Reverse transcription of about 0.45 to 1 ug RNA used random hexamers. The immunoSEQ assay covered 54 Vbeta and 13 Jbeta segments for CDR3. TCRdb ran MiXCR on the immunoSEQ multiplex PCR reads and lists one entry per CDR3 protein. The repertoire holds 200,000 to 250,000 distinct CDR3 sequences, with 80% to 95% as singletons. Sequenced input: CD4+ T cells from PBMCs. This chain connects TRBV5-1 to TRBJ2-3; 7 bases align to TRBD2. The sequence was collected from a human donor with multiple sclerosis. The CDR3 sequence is CASSLAGGSNTDTQYF. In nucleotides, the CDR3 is TGCGCCAGCAGCTTGGCCGGGGGGTCCAACACAGATACGCAGTATTTT.